This section outlines one T cell receptor beta chain sequence together with its context. The antigen is unknown. The data derive from a study of graft-versus-host responses after intestinal transplantation. The germline V gene has CDR1 MNHEY and CDR2 SMNVEV (reference sequence). V gave up 3 bases and J gave up 2 bases, with 14 bases separating them. This CDR3 has 15 amino acids. Profiled with immunoSEQ multiplex PCR; TCRdb holds only in-frame clones, not every one. The table records more than 90,000 clones, about 92% of them present only once. This clonotype originated in a human donor who was the organ donor for an intestinal transplant. The material was unstimulated CD8+ T cells sorted from spleen or lymph node cells, obtained before transplant. The chain carries TRBV27 and TRBJ2-7; D ambiguous. CDR3 in DNA: TGTGCCAGCAGTTTTTCAGAGGAGCTGACCTACGAGCAGTACTTC. This gives the protein CASSFSEELTYEQYF.